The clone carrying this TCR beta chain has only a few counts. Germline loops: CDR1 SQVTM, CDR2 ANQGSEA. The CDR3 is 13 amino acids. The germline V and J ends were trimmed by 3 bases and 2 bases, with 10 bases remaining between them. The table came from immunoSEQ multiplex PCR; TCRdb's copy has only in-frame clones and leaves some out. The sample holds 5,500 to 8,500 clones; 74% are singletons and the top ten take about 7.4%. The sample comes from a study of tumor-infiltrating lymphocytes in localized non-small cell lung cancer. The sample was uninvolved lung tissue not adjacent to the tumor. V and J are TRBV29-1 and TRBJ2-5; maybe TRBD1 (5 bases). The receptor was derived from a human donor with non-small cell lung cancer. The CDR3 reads CSVDAGSQETQYF. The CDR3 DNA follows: TGCAGCGTTGATGCAGGGTCACAAGAGACCCAGTACTTC. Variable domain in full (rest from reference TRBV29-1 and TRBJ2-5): SAVISQKPSRDICQRGTSLTIQCQVDSQVTMMFWYRQQPGQSLTLIATANQGSEATYESGFVIDKFPISRPNLTFSTLTVSNMSPEDSSIYLCSVDAGSQETQYFGPGTRLLVL.